This T cell receptor (beta chain) was sequenced in a study of T cell repertoires in cytomegalovirus infection. Study at large: It was the public TCR beta signatures that indicated both CMV infection and matching HLA type.

TCRdb independently ran MiXCR on the reads; one entry per CDR3 protein. The repertoire has about 150,000 distinct CDR3 sequences, 20% to 25% of them found once; the top ten carry roughly 9.7%. CDR3 length: 15 residues. Trimming cost V 1 base and J 4 bases; bases outside gene matches: 2. CDR1 and CDR2 (germline): SGHAT, FQNNGV. Sequenced sample: PBMCs. The receptor was isolated from a human donor in good health (CMV status not recorded). Some clones in this sample may be carry-over from other donors' samples. The chain employs TRBV11-2 and TRBJ2-2; 8 bases align to TRBD2. The CDR3 bases are TGTGCCAGCAGCTTAGGTCTAGCGGGCACCGGGGAGCTGTTTTTT. Its protein product is CASSLGLAGTGELFF.